This T cell receptor (beta chain) comes out of a study of T-cell memory formation after mild COVID-19. Study conclusions and caveats: Day 15 to 85 contractors were CD4/CD8 balanced; later expanders leaned CD4+.

This CDR3 is 14 amino acids long. Unmatched junction bases numbered 7, after V lost 2 bases and J lost 8 bases. Germline values: CDR1 SGHAT, CDR2 FQNNGV. Employing constant-segment primers, 5'RACE generated TCR alpha and TCR beta cDNA libraries bearing sample barcodes and UMIs. A single record per CDR3 protein comes from TCRdb applying MiXCR to the 5' RACE reads. The sample yields 120,000 or so distinct CDR3 sequences, over 15% seen once. This clonotype was found many times. Its antigen remains unidentified. Sequencing used PBMCs or a T cell subset sorted from them (not recorded which). The origin of this receptor is a man aged 18-30 years who had mild COVID-19 (a few samples of this study predate the infection). Cell type and time point are not known. This chain uses TRBV11-2 with TRBJ2-5; 8 nucleotides line up with TRBD1. For the CDR3, the DNA is TGTGCCAGCAGCTTACCTACAGGGGGGAGAACCCAGTACTTC. Translated: CASSLPTGGRTQYF.